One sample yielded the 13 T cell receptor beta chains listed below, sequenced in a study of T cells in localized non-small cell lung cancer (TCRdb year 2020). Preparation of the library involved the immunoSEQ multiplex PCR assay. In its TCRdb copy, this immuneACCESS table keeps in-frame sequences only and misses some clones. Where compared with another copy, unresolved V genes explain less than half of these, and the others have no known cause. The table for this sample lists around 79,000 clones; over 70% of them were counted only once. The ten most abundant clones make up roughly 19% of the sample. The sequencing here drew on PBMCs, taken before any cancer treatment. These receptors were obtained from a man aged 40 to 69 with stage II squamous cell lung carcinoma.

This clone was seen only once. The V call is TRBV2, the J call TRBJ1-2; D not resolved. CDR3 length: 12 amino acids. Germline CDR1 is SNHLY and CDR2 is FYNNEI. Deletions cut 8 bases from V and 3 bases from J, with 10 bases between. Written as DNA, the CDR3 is TGTGCCAGCTCCGGAGGCTACTATGGCTACACCTTC. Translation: CASSGGYYGYTF.

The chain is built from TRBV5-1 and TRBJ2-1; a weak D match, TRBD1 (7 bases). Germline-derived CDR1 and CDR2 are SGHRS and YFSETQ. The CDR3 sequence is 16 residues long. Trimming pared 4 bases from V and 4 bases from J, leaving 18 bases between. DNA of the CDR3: TGCGCCAGCAGCCCGGAGGGACAGAGAGGGTACAATGAGCAGTTCTTC. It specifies CASSPEGQRGYNEQFF.

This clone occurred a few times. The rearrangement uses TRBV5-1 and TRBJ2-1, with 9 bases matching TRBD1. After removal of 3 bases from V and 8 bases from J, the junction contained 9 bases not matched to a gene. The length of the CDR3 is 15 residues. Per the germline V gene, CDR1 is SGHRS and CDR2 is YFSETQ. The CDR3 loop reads CASSSDRGAYDEQFF. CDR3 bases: TGCGCCAGCAGCTCGGACAGGGGCGCGTATGATGAGCAGTTCTTC. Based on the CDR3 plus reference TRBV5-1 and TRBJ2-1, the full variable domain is KAGVTQTPRYLIKTRGQQVTLSCSPISGHRSVSWYQQTPGQGLQFLFEYFSETQRNKGNFPGRFSGRQFSNSRSEMNVSTLELGDSALYLCASSSDRGAYDEQFFGPGTRLTVL.

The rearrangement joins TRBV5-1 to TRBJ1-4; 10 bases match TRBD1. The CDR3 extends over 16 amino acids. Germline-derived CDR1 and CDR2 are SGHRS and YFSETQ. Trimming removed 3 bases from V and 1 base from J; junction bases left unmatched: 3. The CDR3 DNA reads TGCGCCAGCAGCTCTGGACAGGGGGGAACTAATGAAAAACTGTTTTTT. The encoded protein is CASSSGQGGTNEKLFF.

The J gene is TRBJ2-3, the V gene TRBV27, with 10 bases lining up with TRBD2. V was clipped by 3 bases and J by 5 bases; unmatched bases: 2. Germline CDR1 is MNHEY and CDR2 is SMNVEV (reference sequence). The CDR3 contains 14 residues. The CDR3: CASSFGTSEDTQYF. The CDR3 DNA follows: TGTGCCAGCAGTTTCGGGACTAGCGAAGATACGCAGTATTTT.

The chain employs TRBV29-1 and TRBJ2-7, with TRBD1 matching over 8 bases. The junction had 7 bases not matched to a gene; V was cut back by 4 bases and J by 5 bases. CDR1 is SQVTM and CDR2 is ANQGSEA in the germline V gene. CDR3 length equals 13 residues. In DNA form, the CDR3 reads TGCAGCGTTGTAGGCAGGGGGCACGACGAGCAGTACTTC. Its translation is CSVVGRGHDEQYF.

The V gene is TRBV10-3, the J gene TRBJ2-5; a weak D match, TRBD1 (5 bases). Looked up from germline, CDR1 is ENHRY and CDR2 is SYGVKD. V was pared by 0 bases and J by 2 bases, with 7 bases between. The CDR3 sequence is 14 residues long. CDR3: CAISESAGQETQYF. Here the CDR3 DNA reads TGTGCCATCAGTGAGTCGGCAGGGCAAGAGACCCAGTACTTC.

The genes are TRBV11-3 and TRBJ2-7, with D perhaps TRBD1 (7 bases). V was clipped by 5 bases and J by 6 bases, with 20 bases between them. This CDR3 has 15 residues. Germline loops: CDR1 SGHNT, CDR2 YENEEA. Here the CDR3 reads CASSPSGGLMGEQYF. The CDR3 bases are TGTGCCAGCAGCCCCTCAGGGGGGCTGATGGGCGAGCAGTACTTC.

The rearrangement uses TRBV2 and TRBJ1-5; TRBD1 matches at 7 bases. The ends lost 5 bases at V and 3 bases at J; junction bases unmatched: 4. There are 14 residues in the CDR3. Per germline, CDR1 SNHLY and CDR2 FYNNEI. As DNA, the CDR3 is TGTGCCAGCAGTCTACAGGGGCTCAATCAGCCCCAGCATTTT. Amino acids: CASSLQGLNQPQHF.

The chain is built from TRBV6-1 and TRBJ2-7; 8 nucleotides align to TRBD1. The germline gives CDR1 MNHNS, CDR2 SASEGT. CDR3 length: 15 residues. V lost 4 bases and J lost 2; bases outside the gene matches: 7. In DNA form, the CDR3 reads TGTGCCAGCAGTGTACAGGGGGTCACTCCCTACGAGCAGTACTTC. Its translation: CASSVQGVTPYEQYF.

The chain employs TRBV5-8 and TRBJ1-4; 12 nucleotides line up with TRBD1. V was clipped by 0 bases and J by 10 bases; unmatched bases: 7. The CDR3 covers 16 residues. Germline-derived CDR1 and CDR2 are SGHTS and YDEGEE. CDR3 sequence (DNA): TGTGCCAGCAGCTTGGAAGTGGGACAGGGGGCAGGAAAACTGTTTTTT. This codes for CASSLEVGQGAGKLFF. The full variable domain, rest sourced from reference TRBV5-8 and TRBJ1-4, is EAGVTQSPTHLIKTRGQQATLRCSPISGHTSVYWYQQALGLGLQFLLWYDEGEERNRGNFPPRFSGRQFPNYSSELNVNALELEDSALYLCASSLEVGQGAGKLFFGSGTQLSVL.

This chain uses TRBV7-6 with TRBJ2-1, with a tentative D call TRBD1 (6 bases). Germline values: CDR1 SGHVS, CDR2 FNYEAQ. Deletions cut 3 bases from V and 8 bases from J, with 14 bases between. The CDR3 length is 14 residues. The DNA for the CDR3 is TGTGCCAGCAGCTTGGGTACAGGGTTGGATGAGCAGTTCTTC. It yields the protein CASSLGTGLDEQFF. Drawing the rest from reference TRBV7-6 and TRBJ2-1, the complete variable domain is GAGVSQSPRYKVTKRGQDVALRCDPISGHVSLYWYRQALGQGPEFLTYFNYEAQQDKSGLPNDRFSAERPEGSISTLTIQRTEQRDSAMYRCASSLGTGLDEQFFGPGTRLTVL.

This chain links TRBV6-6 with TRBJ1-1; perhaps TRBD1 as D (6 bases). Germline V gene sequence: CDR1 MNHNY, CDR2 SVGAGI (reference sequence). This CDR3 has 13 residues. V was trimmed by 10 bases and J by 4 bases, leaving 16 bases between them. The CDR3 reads CATTQGRATEAFF. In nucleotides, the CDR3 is TGTGCCACAACACAGGGAAGAGCCACTGAAGCTTTCTTT.